This record concerns one T cell receptor (beta chain) sequence. Trimming took 5 bases from V and 2 from J, leaving 22 bases between them. In germline, CDR1 is MNHEY, CDR2 SMNVEV (reference sequence). This CDR3 has 18 amino acids. This sample was taken from a study of tissue T cells after allogeneic stem cell transplantation. Method: immunoSEQ multiplex PCR; TCRdb's copy keeps in-frame clones and lacks some. Of more than 20,000 clones listed, more than 80% are singletons. The receptor's source is a male donor at least 60 years old who later had graft-versus-host disease after an allogeneic stem cell transplant. Sample: blood, taken before transplantation. V usage is TRBV27 and J usage is TRBJ1-3; no definite D call. The CDR3 loop is CASSPLPPRMAPGNTIYF. CDR3 in DNA: TGTGCCAGCAGTCCCCTTCCTCCGCGGATGGCCCCTGGAAACACCATATATTTT.